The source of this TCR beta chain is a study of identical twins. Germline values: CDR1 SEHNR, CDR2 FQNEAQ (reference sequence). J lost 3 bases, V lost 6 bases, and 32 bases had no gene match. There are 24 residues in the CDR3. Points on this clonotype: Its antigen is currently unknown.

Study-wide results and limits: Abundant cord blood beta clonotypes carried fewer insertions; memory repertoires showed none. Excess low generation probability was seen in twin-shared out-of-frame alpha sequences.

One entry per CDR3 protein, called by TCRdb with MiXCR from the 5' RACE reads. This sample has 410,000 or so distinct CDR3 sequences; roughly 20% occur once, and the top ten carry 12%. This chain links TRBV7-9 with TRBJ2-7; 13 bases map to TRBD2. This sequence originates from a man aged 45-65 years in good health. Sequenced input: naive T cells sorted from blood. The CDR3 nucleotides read TGTGCCAGCAGATTCCCCCCGCTCCCAGGACTAGCGGGAGAAGGTCGGGAACCGAACTACGAGCAGTACTTC. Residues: CASRFPPLPGLAGEGREPNYEQYF.